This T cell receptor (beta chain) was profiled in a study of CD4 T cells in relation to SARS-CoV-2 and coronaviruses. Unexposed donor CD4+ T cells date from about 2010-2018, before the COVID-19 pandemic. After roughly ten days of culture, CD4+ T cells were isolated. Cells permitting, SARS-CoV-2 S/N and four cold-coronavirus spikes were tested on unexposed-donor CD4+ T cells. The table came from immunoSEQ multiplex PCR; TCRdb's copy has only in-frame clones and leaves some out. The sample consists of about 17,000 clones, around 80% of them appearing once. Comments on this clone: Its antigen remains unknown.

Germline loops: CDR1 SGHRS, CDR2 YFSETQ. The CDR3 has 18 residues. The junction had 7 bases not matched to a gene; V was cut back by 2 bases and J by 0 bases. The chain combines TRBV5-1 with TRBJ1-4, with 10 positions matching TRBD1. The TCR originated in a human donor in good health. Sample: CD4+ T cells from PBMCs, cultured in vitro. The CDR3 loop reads CASSFRDRGQTTNEKLFF. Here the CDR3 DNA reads TGCGCCAGCAGCTTCCGGGACAGGGGACAAACAACTAATGAAAAACTGTTTTTT.